This T cell receptor beta chain was captured by sequencing in a study of pediatric ulcerative colitis. Germline CDR1 SGHNT, CDR2 YENEEA. V lost 0 bases to trimming and J lost 7 bases, with 7 bases between them. This CDR3 region has 12 residues. A note on this clone: The antigen is undetermined.

The survey-level immunoSEQ assay was used. Each sample received Survey-level depth of up to 500,000 reads. Using immunoSEQ multiplex PCR, the repertoire was profiled, and TCRdb retains in-frame clones only, with some absent. The sample has over 35,000 clones, approximately 87% seen once; the top ten hold approximately 25%. The blood sample was taken during the colonoscopy visit. General study findings and limits: Acute severe colitis showed lower rectal diversity from clonal expansions.

This chain connects TRBV11-3 to TRBJ2-7, with D unclear. This clonotype was obtained from a girl aged 10 to 17 with moderate ulcerative colitis. Sequencing used blood. The CDR3 loop is CASSLEMGEQYF. In DNA form, the CDR3 reads TGTGCCAGCAGCTTAGAAATGGGGGAGCAGTACTTC.